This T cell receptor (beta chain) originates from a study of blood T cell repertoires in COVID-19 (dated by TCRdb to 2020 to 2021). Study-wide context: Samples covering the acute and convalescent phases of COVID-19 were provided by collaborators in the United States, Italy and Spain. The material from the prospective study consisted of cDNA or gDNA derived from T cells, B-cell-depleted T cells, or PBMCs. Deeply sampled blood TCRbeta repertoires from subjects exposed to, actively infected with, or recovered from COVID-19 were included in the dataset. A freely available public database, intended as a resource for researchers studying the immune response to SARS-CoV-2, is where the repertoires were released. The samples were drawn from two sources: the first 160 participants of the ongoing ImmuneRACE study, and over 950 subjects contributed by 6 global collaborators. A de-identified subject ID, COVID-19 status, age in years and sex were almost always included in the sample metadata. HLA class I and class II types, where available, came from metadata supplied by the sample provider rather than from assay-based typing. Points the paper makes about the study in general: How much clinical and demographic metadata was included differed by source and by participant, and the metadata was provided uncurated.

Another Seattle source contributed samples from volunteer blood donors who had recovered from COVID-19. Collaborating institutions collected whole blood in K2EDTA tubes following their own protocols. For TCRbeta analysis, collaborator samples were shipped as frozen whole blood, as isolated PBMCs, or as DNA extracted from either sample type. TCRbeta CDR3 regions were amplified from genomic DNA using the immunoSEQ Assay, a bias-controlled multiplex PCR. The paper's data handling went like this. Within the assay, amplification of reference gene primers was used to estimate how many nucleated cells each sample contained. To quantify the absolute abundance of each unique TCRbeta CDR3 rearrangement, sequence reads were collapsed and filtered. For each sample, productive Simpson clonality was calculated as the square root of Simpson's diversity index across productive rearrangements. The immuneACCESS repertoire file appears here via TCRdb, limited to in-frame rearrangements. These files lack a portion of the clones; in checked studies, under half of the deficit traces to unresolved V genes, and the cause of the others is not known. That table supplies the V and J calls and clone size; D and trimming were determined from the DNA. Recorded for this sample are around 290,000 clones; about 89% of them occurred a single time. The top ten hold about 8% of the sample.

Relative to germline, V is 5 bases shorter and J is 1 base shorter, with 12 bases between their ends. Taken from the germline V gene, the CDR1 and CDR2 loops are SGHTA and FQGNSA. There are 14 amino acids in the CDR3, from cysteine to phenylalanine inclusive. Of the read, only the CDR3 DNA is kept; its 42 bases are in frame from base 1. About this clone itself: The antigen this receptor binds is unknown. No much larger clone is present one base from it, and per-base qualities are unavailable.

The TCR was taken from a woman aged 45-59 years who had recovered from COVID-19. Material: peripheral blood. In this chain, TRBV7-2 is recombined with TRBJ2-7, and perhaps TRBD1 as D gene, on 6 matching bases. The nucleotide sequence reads TGTGCCAGCAGCCTACAACAGGGTTCCTACGAGCAGTACTTC. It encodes CASSLQQGSYEQYF.